Following are 30 T cell receptor beta chains from one sample sequenced in a study of regulatory T cells in long-lasting Graves disease. Combining iRepertoire HTBI primers with Arm-PCR of CDR3 regions, the authors built TCR beta libraries. Each CDR3 protein gets one entry after TCRdb re-called the multiplex PCR reads with MiXCR. This sample has under 450,000 distinct CDR3 sequences, with around 16% found just once. Noted time point: newly diagnosed GD, antithyroid drugs for less than 3 months. Researchers made the TCR library from RNA that was extracted from PBMCs. These data are also associated with another study on T cells in Graves' hyperthyroidism and ophthalmopathy.

Sequenced here: peripheral blood mononuclear cells (PBMCs), sampled at new diagnosis, from a patient treated with antithyroid drugs. The receptors shown here come from a woman in her late teens or twenties with Graves disease.

This clonotype was found many times. V is TRBV30 and J is TRBJ2-3, with D tentatively TRBD2 (6 bases). The CDR3 runs to 15 residues. Per the germline V gene, CDR1 is GTSNPN and CDR2 is SVGIG (reference sequence). Trimming shortened V by 3 bases and J by 0 bases, and 13 bases separated the two germline ends. CDR3 loop: CAWRTGTASTDTQYF. CDR3 bases: TGTGCCTGGAGAACCGGGACTGCCAGCACAGATACGCAGTATTTT.

The rearrangement uses TRBV2 and TRBJ1-5, with D perhaps matching TRBD1 (5 bases). The V and J ends lost 5 bases and 3 bases respectively, with 14 bases between them. This CDR3 is built from 15 residues. Germline CDR1 is SNHLY and CDR2 is FYNNEI. The CDR3 is CASSLRQTNNQPQHF. The CDR3 DNA follows: TGTGCCAGCAGTCTTCGACAGACTAACAATCAGCCCCAGCATTTT.

This clonotype was seen many times. The chain couples TRBV20-1 to TRBJ2-3, with D uncertain. In germline, CDR1 is DFQATT, CDR2 SNEGSKA (reference sequence). The germline V and J ends were trimmed by 6 bases and 6 bases, with 19 bases remaining between them. This CDR3 comprises 14 residues. The CDR3 protein is CSADRSRIGDTQYF. CDR3 bases: TGCAGTGCAGATAGAAGCAGGATTGGGGATACGCAGTATTTT.

Points on this clonotype: A much larger clone sits a single nucleotide away, making a read error possible. The chain couples TRBV28 to TRBJ2-3, with 12 bases that match TRBD1. V dropped 6 bases and J dropped 8; count of bases not matched to a gene: 18. The CDR3 covers 18 residues. Per germline, CDR1 MDHEN and CDR2 SYDVKM. This chain's CDR3 is CASSHLPSGTGGRATQYF. CDR3 sequence (DNA): TGTGCCAGCAGCCACCTCCCTTCCGGGACAGGGGGCCGAGCTACGCAGTATTTT.

This clonotype was counted only a few times. The genes are TRBV12-3 or TRBV12-4 and TRBJ1-1; possible D gene TRBD1, 6 bases. V lost 5 bases and J 7 bases, leaving 14 bases between the germline ends. The CDR3 contains 13 residues. CDR3 nucleotide sequence: TGTGCCAGCAGTCCGACGGGGGCTGATGAAGCTTTCTTT. It is translated as CASSPTGADEAFF.

This clonotype was detected many times. The chain combines TRBV20-1 with TRBJ1-1; possibly TRBD1 for D (5 bases). The CDR3 totals 15 residues. The V and J ends lost 0 bases and 2 bases respectively, with 13 bases between them. The germline V gene encodes CDR1 DFQATT and CDR2 SNEGSKA (reference sequence). The CDR3 coding sequence is TGCAGTGCTAGAGATCCTACAGGAGGAAACACTGAAGCTTTCTTT. Translation gives CSARDPTGGNTEAFF.

The V and J genes are TRBV28 and TRBJ1-2; 9 bases match TRBD1. The germline gives CDR1 MDHEN, CDR2 SYDVKM. With V trimmed by 5 bases and J by 5 bases, 12 bases remained unmatched. This CDR3 has 16 residues. CDR3 in amino acids: CASSRLPGQGEYGYTF. The DNA of the CDR3 is TGTGCCAGCAGTCGGCTACCGGGACAGGGCGAGTATGGCTACACCTTC.

To note about this clonotype: Just one base apart from a much larger clone, this may be a read error. CDR3 DNA: TGTGCCGGCAGTTTTAAAGGGTCCGGGGAGCTGTTTTTT. It specifies CAGSFKGSGELFF. The rearrangement joins TRBV28 to TRBJ2-2; the D is unclear. The CDR3 has 13 amino acids. Germline loops: CDR1 MDHEN, CDR2 SYDVKM.

Worth noting for this clonotype: The conserved final phenylalanine or tryptophan is absent from the CDR3, which likely points to a read error. The chain carries TRBV27 and TRBJ1-1; maybe TRBD1 (6 bases). The V and J ends lost 3 bases and 1 base respectively, with 15 bases between them. Looked up from germline, CDR1 is MNHEY and CDR2 is SMNVEV (reference sequence). The CDR3 sequence is 16 residues long. In DNA form, the CDR3 reads TGTGCCAGCAGTTTCAACAGGGTGAGGTGGAACACTGAAGCTTTCTCT. As protein: CASSFNRVRWNTEAFS.

At least ten counts were recorded for this clonotype. At one of its ends the junction is not consistent with the germline gene, which may arise from a read error. The chain combines TRBV7-3 with TRBJ1-2; D might be TRBD1 (6 bases). The CDR3 consists of 13 residues. The germline CDR1 and CDR2 sequences are SGHTA and FQGTGA. The CDR3 protein is CASSFDRSYGYTF. In nucleotides, the CDR3 is TGCGCCAGCAGCTTTGACAGGTCCTATGGCTACACCTTC.

This clonotype was seen a few times. The chain couples TRBV4-1 to TRBJ2-7; D is ambiguous. The CDR3 contains 13 residues. Trimming left V 0 bases short and J 6 bases short, with 9 bases between. Germline V gene data show CDR1 as MGHRA and CDR2 as YSYEKL. The DNA of the CDR3 is TGCGCCAGCAGCCAAGAAGGGATCTCCGAGCAGTACTTC. Protein: CASSQEGISEQYF.

At least ten counts were recorded for this clonotype. The CDR3 protein is CASNRGGGLNEQFF. Written as DNA, the CDR3 is TGTGCCAGCAATCGGGGGGGCGGATTAAATGAGCAGTTCTTC. V and J are TRBV7-2 and TRBJ2-1; 8 bases line up with TRBD2. The germline V gene has CDR1 SGHTA and CDR2 FQGNSA. V trimming: 7 bases; J trimming: 7 bases; junction bases outside the gene matches: 9. This CDR3 contains 14 residues.

The chain links TRBV20-1 to TRBJ2-6; 9 nucleotides match TRBD1. This CDR3 comprises 16 residues. The V gene's germline CDR1 is DFQATT and CDR2 SNEGSKA (reference sequence). After removal of 3 bases from V and 0 bases from J, the junction contained 3 bases not matched to a gene. As DNA, the CDR3 is TGCAGTGCTAGGCCGGGACAGGGCTCTGGGGCCAACGTCCTGACTTTC. Its protein product is CSARPGQGSGANVLTF.

The chain employs TRBV9 and TRBJ2-5, with D maybe TRBD1 (6 bases). The CDR3 consists of 14 residues. From germline, CDR1 is SGDLS and CDR2 YYNGEE. Between the trimmed V and J ends, which lost 0 bases and 2 bases, there was a span of 8 bases. The CDR3: CASSVGGQQETQYF. The CDR3 DNA follows: TGTGCCAGCAGCGTAGGGGGGCAGCAAGAGACCCAGTACTTC.

V usage is TRBV14 and J usage is TRBJ1-4; a possible D gene is TRBD1 (6 bases). Per germline, CDR1 SGHDN and CDR2 FVKESK. CDR3 length equals 15 residues. Between the trimmed V and J ends, which lost 4 bases and 7 bases, there was a span of 16 bases. The CDR3 sequence is CASSPGYRASEKLFF. DNA of the CDR3: TGTGCCAGCAGCCCTGGCTACAGGGCTAGTGAAAAACTGTTTTTT.

The table lists this clonotype with a few counts. This chain connects TRBV5-1 to TRBJ1-5, with 8 bases fitting TRBD1. CDR1 is SGHRS and CDR2 is YFSETQ in the germline V gene. J was trimmed by 5 bases and V by 7 bases; bases with no gene match: 5. This CDR3 spans 13 amino acids. The CDR3 DNA is TGCGCCAGCCGGGCACAGGGGGATCAGCCCCAGCATTTT. This sequence encodes CASRAQGDQPQHF.

This clonotype was seen many times. This chain connects TRBV5-1 to TRBJ2-1, with TRBD1 as a possible D gene (7 bases). The CDR3 has 15 residues. Deletions cut 4 bases from V and 10 bases from J, with 21 bases between. Germline values: CDR1 SGHRS, CDR2 YFSETQ. CDR3 sequence reads: CASSPGGRDSGEQFF. The CDR3 coding sequence is TGCGCCAGCAGCCCAGGGGGGCGGGACAGCGGGGAGCAGTTCTTC.

This clonotype has at least ten counts. The chain uses TRBV20-1 and TRBJ1-1; D unresolved. Trimming pared 5 bases from V and 1 base from J, leaving 8 bases between. Germline-derived CDR1 and CDR2 are DFQATT and SNEGSKA (reference sequence). The CDR3 has 12 amino acids. The CDR3 region is CSAFSPNTEAFF. As DNA, the CDR3 is TGCAGTGCTTTCAGTCCGAACACTGAAGCTTTCTTT.

This clonotype was recorded a few times. The genes are TRBV6-2 or TRBV6-3 and TRBJ2-3, with D possibly TRBD2 on 6 matching bases. The CDR3 loop spans 14 amino acids. V was cut by 6 bases and J by 3 bases, with 13 bases left in between. Germline V lookup: CDR1 MNHEY, CDR2 SVGEGT. CDR3 sequence (DNA): TGTGCCAGCAGCCCCGGGGCGGGGACAGATACGCAGTATTTT. It encodes CASSPGAGTDTQYF.

This clonotype was found a few times. The V call is TRBV4-1, the J call TRBJ1-1; D gene ambiguous. There are 14 residues in the CDR3. Trimming pared 0 bases from V and 5 bases from J, leaving 10 bases between. In germline, CDR1 is MGHRA, CDR2 YSYEKL. The CDR3, as DNA: TGCGCCAGCAGCCAAGATCTTAGGGTTACTGAAGCTTTCTTT. It is translated as CASSQDLRVTEAFF.

This chain uses TRBV12-3 or TRBV12-4 with TRBJ2-1, with 12 bases that match TRBD2. The CDR3 consists of 15 residues. V trimming: 1 base; J trimming: 6 bases; junction bases outside the gene matches: 1. CDR3 region: CASSLGGLAGNEQFF. In DNA form, the CDR3 reads TGTGCCAGCAGTTTAGGGGGACTAGCGGGCAATGAGCAGTTCTTC.

The chain has TRBV28 and TRBJ2-7; 8 bases line up with TRBD2. Germline CDR1 reads MDHEN; CDR2 reads SYDVKM. J gave up 7 bases and V 8 bases, and 13 bases lay outside the gene matches. This CDR3 is 14 amino acids long. CDR3 residues: CASLETGGPREQYF. The DNA for the CDR3 is TGTGCCAGCCTTGAGACGGGGGGGCCGAGAGAGCAGTACTTC.

This clonotype was counted ten times or more. DNA of the CDR3: TGTGCCAGCAGCTCCCGGACAGGTTCTGACGAGCAGTACTTC. This sequence encodes CASSSRTGSDEQYF. V and J are TRBV27 and TRBJ2-7, with 7 bases identical to TRBD1. V was pared by 6 bases and J by 5 bases, with 10 bases of the junction left unmatched. The CDR3 extends over 14 amino acids. From germline, CDR1 is MNHEY and CDR2 SMNVEV (reference sequence).

This clonotype came up a few times. The junction departs from the called germline gene at one end, perhaps through a read error. The chain recombines TRBV5-1 with TRBJ2-1; TRBD1 is a possible D gene (5 bases). The CDR3 is made up of 16 amino acids. Germline CDR1 is SGHRS and CDR2 is YFSETQ. The CDR3 loop reads CASRVQLLTGYNEQFF. The CDR3 region has the DNA TGTGCCAGCAGGGTACAGCTGCTAACGGGCTACAATGAGCAGTTCTTC.

The sample holds a few counts of this clonotype. A much larger clone lies a single base off, so this may be a read error. This rearrangement joins TRBV27 to TRBJ1-6, with D possibly being TRBD1 (5 bases). The CDR3 consists of 13 residues. Trimming shortened V by 10 bases and J by 9 bases, and 16 bases separated the two germline ends. The germline CDR1 and CDR2 sequences are MNHEY and SMNVEV (reference sequence). The CDR3 nucleotides read TGTGCCAACACCGGGACCTCATCTTCACCCCTCCACTTT. Translation: CANTGTSSSPLHF.

This clonotype occurred many times. The chain uses TRBV20-1 and TRBJ2-1; D is possibly TRBD2 (5 bases). Germline CDR1 DFQATT, CDR2 SNEGSKA (reference sequence). The CDR3 totals 15 residues. Trimming took off 0 bases at V and 9 bases at J, with 18 bases between the two ends. The CDR3: CSARDGVMGAFEQFF. The CDR3 bases are TGCAGTGCTAGAGACGGGGTGATGGGTGCGTTTGAGCAGTTCTTC.

The sample holds many counts of this clonotype. The gene calls are TRBV30 and TRBJ1-2, with 9 bases aligning to TRBD1. The germline CDR1 and CDR2 sequences are GTSNPN and SVGIG (reference sequence). With V trimmed by 1 base and J by 3 bases, 9 bases remained unmatched. This CDR3 spans 16 amino acids. DNA for the CDR3: TGTGCCTGGAGTGCGGGACAGGGCGGGATCTACTATGGCTACACCTTC. It codes for CAWSAGQGGIYYGYTF.

The chain has TRBV11-2 and TRBJ1-5, with TRBD1 matching 9 bases. The CDR3 has 14 residues. Germline CDR1 and CDR2: SGHAT and FQNNGV. The J segment lost 6 bases and the V segment lost 5 bases, leaving 5 bases of the junction unmatched. CDR3 amino acids: CASSPGTGFQPQHF. CDR3 bases: TGTGCCAGCAGCCCCGGGACAGGGTTTCAGCCCCAGCATTTT.

In regard to this clonotype: This clone may be a read error of a much larger clone one base away. This likely comes from a read error, as the CDR3 has no conserved phenylalanine or tryptophan at its end. This rearrangement joins TRBV24-1 to TRBJ2-7; D perhaps matches TRBD1 (5 bases). Per the germline V gene, CDR1 is KGHDR and CDR2 is SFDVKD. V was shortened by 7 bases and J by 7 bases, with 16 bases between the two germline ends. The CDR3 sequence is 13 residues long. The CDR3 region has the DNA TGTGCCACCAGGGCGGCAGGGTTAGGGGAGCAGTACCTC. As protein: CATRAAGLGEQYL.

This clonotype was recorded many times. The V gene is TRBV12-3 or TRBV12-4, the J gene TRBJ1-5; 9 nucleotides align to TRBD1. V was pared by 6 bases and J by 0 bases, with 9 bases of the junction left unmatched. The CDR3 covers 17 residues. DNA for the CDR3: TGTGCCAGCAGAATGGGGGACAGGGACCATAGCAATCAGCCCCAGCATTTT. This codes for CASRMGDRDHSNQPQHF.